These 10 T cell receptor beta chains share one sample of origin, sequenced in a study of vaccination effects on CD4 cells after COVID-19. No antigen has been assigned to these receptors. Viral peptide pools were used in the ViraFEST assay to expand antigen-specific CD4+ T cells, and sequencing came afterward. Having been cultured for roughly 9 days, the cells underwent CD4+ T cell isolation. Nucleocapsid antibodies were negative in the vaccine recipients, who had never had SARS-CoV-2 infection. Repertoires were generated with immunoSEQ multiplex PCR, while TCRdb's copy carries only in-frame clones and drops some. The sample holds tens of thousands of clones, approximately 75% seen once. The material was CD4+ T cells from PBMCs cultured with HCoV-OC43 spike peptides, obtained before COVID-19 vaccination. Stated subset: HCoV-OC43 spike overlapping peptide pool stimulation. All receptors come from a human donor who received a COVID-19 vaccine.

The rearrangement joins TRBV11-3 to TRBJ2-5; D gene ambiguous. This CDR3 spans 14 amino acids. Trimming left V 6 bases short and J 2 bases short, with 13 bases between. The germline CDR1 and CDR2 sequences are SGHNT and YENEEA. CDR3 region: CASSPGRQQETQYF. Written as DNA, the CDR3 is TGTGCCAGCAGTCCCGGCAGGCAACAAGAGACCCAGTACTTC.

J is TRBJ2-3 and V is TRBV19; 7 bases align to TRBD2. The CDR3 runs 16 residues. Germline V CDR1 and CDR2: LNHDA, SQIVND (reference sequence). V lost 7 bases and J lost 0; bases outside the gene matches: 10. The CDR3 nucleotides read TGTGCCAGTACCGGCCGAAGGCGGGGGAGCACAGATACGCAGTATTTT. Its protein product is CASTGRRRGSTDTQYF.

The chain employs TRBV5-4 and TRBJ2-3; 7 bases are shared with TRBD2. This CDR3 contains 15 residues. V lost 4 bases to trimming and J lost 0 bases; unmatched junction nucleotides: 5. Germline V gene sequence: CDR1 SGHNT, CDR2 YYREEE (reference sequence). CDR3 residues: CASSRAGLSTDTQYF. CDR3 sequence (DNA): TGTGCCAGCAGCCGAGCGGGGCTAAGCACAGATACGCAGTATTTT.

V is TRBV7-2 and J is TRBJ2-5; a weak D match, TRBD2 (7 bases). Trimming removed 6 bases at V and 1 base at J, with 12 bases between. The CDR3 length is 14 residues. From germline, CDR1 is SGHTA and CDR2 FQGNSA. CDR3 sequence: CASSRGGAQETQYF. In DNA form, the CDR3 reads TGTGCCAGCAGTCGTGGGGGGGCCCAAGAGACCCAGTACTTC.

The V gene is TRBV11-3, the J gene TRBJ2-3, with a possible D match to TRBD1 (5 bases). Germline V gene lookup returns CDR1 SGHNT and CDR2 YENEEA. The CDR3 is 13 residues long. V was cut by 5 bases and J by 1 base, with 7 bases left in between. This chain's CDR3 is CASSEQGTDTQYF. The CDR3 DNA sequence: TGTGCCAGCAGCGAACAGGGCACAGATACGCAGTATTTT.

The rearrangement links TRBV5-1 to TRBJ1-1, with a tentative D call TRBD1 (5 bases). Germline V gene data show CDR1 as SGHRS and CDR2 as YFSETQ. This CDR3 is built from 16 residues. V lost 0 bases and J lost 0, with 12 bases in between. The CDR3 here is CASSLVLGTLNTEAFF. The CDR3 coding sequence is TGCGCCAGCAGCTTGGTGTTGGGGACTCTGAACACTGAAGCTTTCTTT.

V and J are TRBV28 and TRBJ2-4; D is ambiguous. The CDR3 consists of 11 residues. The V and J ends lost 10 bases and 0 bases respectively, with 4 bases between them. CDR1 is MDHEN, CDR2 SYDVKM, per germline. The CDR3 nucleotides read TGTGCCATCCTAGCCAAAAACATTCAGTACTTC. Translating gives CAILAKNIQYF.

This clone occurred a few times. This chain uses TRBV6-6 with TRBJ2-7, with TRBD1 matching over 8 bases. This CDR3 is built from 13 residues. After removal of 5 bases from V and 9 bases from J, the junction contained 9 bases not matched to a gene. CDR1 MNHNY and CDR2 SVGAGI come from the germline V gene (reference sequence). The CDR3 sequence is CASSTGTGSGQYV. The CDR3 DNA follows: TGTGCCAGCAGTACAGGGACAGGTTCTGGGCAGTACGTC.

This clone was seen a handful of times. The chain combines TRBV4-1 with TRBJ1-1, with TRBD1 as a possible D gene (5 bases). This CDR3 region has 17 residues. V was cut by 1 base and J by 0 bases, with 15 bases left in between. Germline CDR1 reads MGHRA; CDR2 reads YSYEKL. DNA for the CDR3: TGCGCCAGCAGCCAAGGACTTCTGGGACGGTTGAACACTGAAGCTTTCTTT. It is translated as CASSQGLLGRLNTEAFF.

This chain links TRBV5-1 with TRBJ2-5; 9 positions match TRBD2. The V gene end was trimmed by 4 bases and the J gene end by 4 bases; junction bases not matched to a gene: 5. Germline CDR1 reads SGHRS; CDR2 reads YFSETQ. The CDR3 loop spans 14 amino acids. CDR3 loop: CASSIGTSRETQYF. As DNA, the CDR3 is TGCGCCAGCAGCATTGGGACTAGCCGAGAGACCCAGTACTTC.